Listed below are T cell receptor beta chains from one sample, sequenced in a study of blood T cell repertoires in COVID-19. The table came from immunoSEQ multiplex PCR; TCRdb's copy has only in-frame clones and leaves some out. The table lists about 98,000 clones, under 85% of them singletons. The sample taken for sequencing was peripheral blood. Every receptor here comes from an older man with acute or convalescent COVID-19. The CDR3 runs from the conserved cysteine through the conserved F or W. Fields, in order: J gene, CDR3 length, V gene, CDR3 protein.

j_gene: TRBJ1-1
len: 14
v_gene: TRBV5-4
CDR3aa: CASSLDTGGTEAFF

j_gene: TRBJ2-1
len: 16
v_gene: TRBV5-1
CDR3aa: CASSLVGSPTTNEQFF

j_gene: TRBJ1-5
len: 14
v_gene: TRBV28
CDR3aa: CASKSQIRGQPQHF

j_gene: TRBJ2-7
len: 14
v_gene: TRBV6-2/TRBV6-3
CDR3aa: CASSLGSTSYEQYF

j_gene: TRBJ2-1
len: 15
v_gene: TRBV6-6
CDR3aa: CASSRAVVSYNEQFF

j_gene: TRBJ2-3
len: 17
v_gene: TRBV19
CDR3aa: CASSTLYRGRGTDTQYF

j_gene: TRBJ2-7
len: 17
v_gene: TRBV27
CDR3aa: CASSLSPGTDYFYEQYF

j_gene: TRBJ1-6
len: 15
v_gene: TRBV6-5
CDR3aa: CASSYVGGGSSPLHF

j_gene: TRBJ1-1
len: 14
v_gene: TRBV5-1
CDR3aa: CASSLDRGKAEAFF

j_gene: TRBJ2-3
len: 13
v_gene: TRBV24-1
CDR3aa: CATSDLGGDTQYF

j_gene: TRBJ2-7
len: 15
v_gene: TRBV5-5
CDR3aa: CASSSTDSRIVLSHF

j_gene: TRBJ2-7
len: 13
v_gene: TRBV12-3/TRBV12-4
CDR3aa: CASSKRQFHEQYF

j_gene: TRBJ1-1
len: 15
v_gene: TRBV6-5
CDR3aa: CASRPGTGGNTEAFF

j_gene: TRBJ1-1
len: 14
v_gene: TRBV27
CDR3aa: CASSITYRDTEAFF

j_gene: TRBJ2-7
len: 17
v_gene: TRBV7-8
CDR3aa: CASSLAGGSGTPIEQYF

j_gene: TRBJ2-3
len: 14
v_gene: TRBV2
CDR3aa: CASSVGARTDTQYF